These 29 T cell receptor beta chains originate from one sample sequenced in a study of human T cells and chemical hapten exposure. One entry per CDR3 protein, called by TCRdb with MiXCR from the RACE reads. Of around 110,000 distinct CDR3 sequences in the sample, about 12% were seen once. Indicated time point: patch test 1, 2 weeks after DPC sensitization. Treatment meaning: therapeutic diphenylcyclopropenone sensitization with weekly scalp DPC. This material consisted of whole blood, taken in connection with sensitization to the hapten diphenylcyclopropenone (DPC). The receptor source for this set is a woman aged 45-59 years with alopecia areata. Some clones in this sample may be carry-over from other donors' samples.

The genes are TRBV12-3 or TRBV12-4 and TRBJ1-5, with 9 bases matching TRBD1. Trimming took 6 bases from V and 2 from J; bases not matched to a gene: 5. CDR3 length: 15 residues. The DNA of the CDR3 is TGTGCCAGCAGGAAACAGGGGGCTGGCAATCAGCCCCAGCATTTT. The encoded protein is CASRKQGAGNQPQHF.

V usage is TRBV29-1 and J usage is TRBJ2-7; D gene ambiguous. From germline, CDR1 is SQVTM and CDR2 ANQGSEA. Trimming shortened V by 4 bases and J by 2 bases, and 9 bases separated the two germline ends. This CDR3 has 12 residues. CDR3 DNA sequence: TGCAGCGTTGGAACAGCGCCCTACGAGCAGTACTTC. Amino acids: CSVGTAPYEQYF.

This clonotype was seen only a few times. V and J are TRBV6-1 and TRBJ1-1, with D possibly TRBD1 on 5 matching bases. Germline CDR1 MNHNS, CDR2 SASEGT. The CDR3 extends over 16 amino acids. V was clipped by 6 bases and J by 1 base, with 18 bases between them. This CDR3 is CASRILWGRGNTEAFF. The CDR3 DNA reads TGTGCCAGCAGGATCCTGTGGGGACGAGGGAACACTGAAGCTTTCTTT.

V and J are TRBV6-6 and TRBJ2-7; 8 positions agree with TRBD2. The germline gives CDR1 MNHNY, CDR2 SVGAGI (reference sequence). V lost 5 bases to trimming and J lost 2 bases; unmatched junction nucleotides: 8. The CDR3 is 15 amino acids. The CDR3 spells CASSPPQRGPYEQYF. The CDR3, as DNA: TGTGCCAGCAGTCCCCCCCAGCGGGGGCCCTACGAGCAGTACTTC.

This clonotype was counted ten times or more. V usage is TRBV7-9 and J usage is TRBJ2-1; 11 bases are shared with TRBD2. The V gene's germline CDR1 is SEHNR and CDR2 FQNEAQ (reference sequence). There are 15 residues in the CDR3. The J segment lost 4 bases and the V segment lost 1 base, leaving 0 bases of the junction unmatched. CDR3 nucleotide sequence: TGTGCCAGCAGCTTAGGACTAGCGGGGTACAATGAGCAGTTCTTC. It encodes CASSLGLAGYNEQFF.

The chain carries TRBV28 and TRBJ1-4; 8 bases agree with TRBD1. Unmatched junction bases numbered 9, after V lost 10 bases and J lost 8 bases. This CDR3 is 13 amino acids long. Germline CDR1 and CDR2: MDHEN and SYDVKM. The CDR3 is CATTRTGPEKLFF. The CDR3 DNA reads TGTGCCACCACCCGGACAGGGCCCGAAAAACTGTTTTTT.

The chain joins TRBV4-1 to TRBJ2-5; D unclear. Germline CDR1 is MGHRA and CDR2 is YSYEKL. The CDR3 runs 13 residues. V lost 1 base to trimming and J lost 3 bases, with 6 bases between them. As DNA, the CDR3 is TGCGCCAGCAGCCAAGGGGGAAAAGAGACCCAGTACTTC. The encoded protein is CASSQGGKETQYF.

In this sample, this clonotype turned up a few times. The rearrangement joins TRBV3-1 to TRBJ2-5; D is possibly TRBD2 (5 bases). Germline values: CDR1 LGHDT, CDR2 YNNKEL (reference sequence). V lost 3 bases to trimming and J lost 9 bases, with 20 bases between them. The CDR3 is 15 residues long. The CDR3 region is CASSHRTRLSKAQYF. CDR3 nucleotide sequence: TGTGCCAGCAGCCATAGGACTCGTCTCAGCAAGGCCCAGTACTTC.

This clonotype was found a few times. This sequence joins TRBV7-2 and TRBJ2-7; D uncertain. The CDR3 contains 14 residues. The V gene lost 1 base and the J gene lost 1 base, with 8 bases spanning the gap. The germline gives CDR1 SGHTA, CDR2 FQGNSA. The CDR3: CASSLDWTSYEQYF. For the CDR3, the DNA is TGTGCCAGCAGCTTAGACTGGACGTCCTACGAGCAGTACTTC.

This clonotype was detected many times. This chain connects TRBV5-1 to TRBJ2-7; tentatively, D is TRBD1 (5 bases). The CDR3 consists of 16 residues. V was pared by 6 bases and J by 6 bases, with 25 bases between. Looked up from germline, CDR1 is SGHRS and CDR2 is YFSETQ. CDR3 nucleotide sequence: TGCGCCAGCAAGGGGTCGCCTTCAAACGACGCGTCCGAGCAGTACTTC. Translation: CASKGSPSNDASEQYF.

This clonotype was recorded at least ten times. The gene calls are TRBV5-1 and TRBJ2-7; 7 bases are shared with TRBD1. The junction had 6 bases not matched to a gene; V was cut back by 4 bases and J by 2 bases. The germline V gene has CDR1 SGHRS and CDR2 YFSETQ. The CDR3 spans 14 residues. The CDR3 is CASSLPGQTYEQYF. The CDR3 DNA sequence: TGCGCCAGCAGCCTACCGGGACAGACCTACGAGCAGTACTTC. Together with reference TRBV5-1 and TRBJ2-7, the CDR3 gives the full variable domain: KAGVTQTPRYLIKTRGQQVTLSCSPISGHRSVSWYQQTPGQGLQFLFEYFSETQRNKGNFPGRFSGRQFSNSRSEMNVSTLELGDSALYLCASSLPGQTYEQYFGPGTRLTVT.

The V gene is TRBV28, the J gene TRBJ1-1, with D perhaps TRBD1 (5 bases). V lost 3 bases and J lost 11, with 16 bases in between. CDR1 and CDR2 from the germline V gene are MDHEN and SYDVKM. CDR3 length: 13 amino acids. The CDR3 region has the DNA TGTGCCAGCAGTTTTGGGGGTCCGGACGCTGCTTTCTTT. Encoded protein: CASSFGGPDAAFF.

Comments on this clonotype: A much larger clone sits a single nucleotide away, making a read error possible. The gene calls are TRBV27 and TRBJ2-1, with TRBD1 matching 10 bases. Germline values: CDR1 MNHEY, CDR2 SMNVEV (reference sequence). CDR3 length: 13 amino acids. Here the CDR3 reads CANSLPDRGKQFF. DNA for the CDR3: TGTGCCAACAGTTTACCGGACAGGGGGAAGCAGTTCTTC.

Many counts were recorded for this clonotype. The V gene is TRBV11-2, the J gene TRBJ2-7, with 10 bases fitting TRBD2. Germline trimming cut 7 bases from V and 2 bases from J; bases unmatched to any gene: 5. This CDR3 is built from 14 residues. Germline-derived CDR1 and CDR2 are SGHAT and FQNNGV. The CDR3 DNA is TGTGCCAGCACCTCCACTAGCGGGGCCTACGAGCAGTACTTC. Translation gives CASTSTSGAYEQYF.

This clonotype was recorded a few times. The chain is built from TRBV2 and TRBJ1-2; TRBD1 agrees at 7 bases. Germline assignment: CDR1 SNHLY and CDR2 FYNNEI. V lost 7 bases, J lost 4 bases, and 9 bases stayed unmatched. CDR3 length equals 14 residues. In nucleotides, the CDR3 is TGTGCCAGCATCGGGACAGAGGTTGGCTATGGCTACACCTTC. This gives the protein CASIGTEVGYGYTF.

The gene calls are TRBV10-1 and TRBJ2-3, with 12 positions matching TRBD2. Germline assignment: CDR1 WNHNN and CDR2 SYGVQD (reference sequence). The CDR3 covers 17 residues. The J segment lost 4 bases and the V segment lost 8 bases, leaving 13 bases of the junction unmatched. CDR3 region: CASLTSGGPYVPDTQYF. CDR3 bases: TGCGCCAGCCTCACTAGCGGGGGGCCTTACGTGCCAGATACGCAGTATTTT.

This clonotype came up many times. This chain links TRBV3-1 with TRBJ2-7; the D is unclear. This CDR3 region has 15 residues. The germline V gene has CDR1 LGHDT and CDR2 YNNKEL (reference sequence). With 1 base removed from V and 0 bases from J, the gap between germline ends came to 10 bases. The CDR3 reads CASSQVRRLSYEQYF. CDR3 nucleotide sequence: TGTGCCAGCAGCCAAGTCCGGCGGCTCTCCTACGAGCAGTACTTC.

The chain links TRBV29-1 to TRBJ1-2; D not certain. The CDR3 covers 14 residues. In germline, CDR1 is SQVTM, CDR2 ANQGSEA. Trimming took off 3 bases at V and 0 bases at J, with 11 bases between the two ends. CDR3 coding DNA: TGCAGCGTTGATCGGGCTGGGGCTAACTATGGCTACACCTTC. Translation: CSVDRAGANYGYTF.

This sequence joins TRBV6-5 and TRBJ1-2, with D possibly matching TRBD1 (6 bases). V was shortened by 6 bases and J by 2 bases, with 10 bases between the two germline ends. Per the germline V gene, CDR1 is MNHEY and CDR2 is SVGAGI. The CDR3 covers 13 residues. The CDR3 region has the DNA TGTGCCAGCAGACGACAGGAGAACTATGGCTACACCTTC. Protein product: CASRRQENYGYTF.

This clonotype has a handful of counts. The CDR3 sequence: CASSPEGSNSPLHF. CDR3 nucleotide sequence: TGTGCCAGCTCACCAGAAGGGAGTAATTCACCCCTCCACTTT. V usage is TRBV18 and J usage is TRBJ1-6; D remains unclear. CDR1 and CDR2 from the germline V gene are KGHSH and LQKENI. There are 14 residues in the CDR3. The V gene lost 2 bases and the J gene lost 6 bases, with 8 bases spanning the gap.

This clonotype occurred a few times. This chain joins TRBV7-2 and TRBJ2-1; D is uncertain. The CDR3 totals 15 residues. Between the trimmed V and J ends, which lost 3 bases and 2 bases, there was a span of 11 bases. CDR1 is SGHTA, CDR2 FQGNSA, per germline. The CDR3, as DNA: TGTGCCAGCAGCTTGTCCGGGTACGCCTACAATGAGCAGTTCTTC. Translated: CASSLSGYAYNEQFF.

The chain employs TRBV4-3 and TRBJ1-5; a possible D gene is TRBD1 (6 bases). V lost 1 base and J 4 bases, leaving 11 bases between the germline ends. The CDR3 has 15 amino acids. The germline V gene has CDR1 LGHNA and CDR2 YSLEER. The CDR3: CASSQVNRENQPQHF. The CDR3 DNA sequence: TGCGCCAGCAGCCAAGTGAACAGGGAGAATCAGCCCCAGCATTTT.

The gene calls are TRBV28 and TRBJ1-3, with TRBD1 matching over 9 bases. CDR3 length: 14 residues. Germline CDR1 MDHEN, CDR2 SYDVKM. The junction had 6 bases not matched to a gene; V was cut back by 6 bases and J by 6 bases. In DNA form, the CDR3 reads TGTGCCAGCAGCGGGACAGGGCAATTAAACACCATATATTTT. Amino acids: CASSGTGQLNTIYF.

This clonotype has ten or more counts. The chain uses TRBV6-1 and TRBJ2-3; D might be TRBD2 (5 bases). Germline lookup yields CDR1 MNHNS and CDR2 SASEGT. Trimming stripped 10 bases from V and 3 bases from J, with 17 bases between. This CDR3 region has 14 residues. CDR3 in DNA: TGTGCCATTTCACGAGGGTCCTCGACAGATACGCAGTATTTT. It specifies CAISRGSSTDTQYF.

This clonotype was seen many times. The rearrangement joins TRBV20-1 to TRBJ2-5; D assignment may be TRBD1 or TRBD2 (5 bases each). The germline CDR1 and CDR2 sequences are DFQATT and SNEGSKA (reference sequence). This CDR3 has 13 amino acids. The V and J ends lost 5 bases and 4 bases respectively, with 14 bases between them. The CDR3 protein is CSARSTGGETQYF. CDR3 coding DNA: TGCAGTGCTCGAAGTACAGGAGGAGAGACCCAGTACTTC.

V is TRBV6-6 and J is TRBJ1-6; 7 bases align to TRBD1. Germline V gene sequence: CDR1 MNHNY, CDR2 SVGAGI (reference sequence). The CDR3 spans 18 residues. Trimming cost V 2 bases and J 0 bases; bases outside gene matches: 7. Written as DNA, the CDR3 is TGTGCCAGCAGTTACCTACAGGGACAGCCCTCCTATAATTCACCCCTCCACTTT. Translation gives CASSYLQGQPSYNSPLHF.

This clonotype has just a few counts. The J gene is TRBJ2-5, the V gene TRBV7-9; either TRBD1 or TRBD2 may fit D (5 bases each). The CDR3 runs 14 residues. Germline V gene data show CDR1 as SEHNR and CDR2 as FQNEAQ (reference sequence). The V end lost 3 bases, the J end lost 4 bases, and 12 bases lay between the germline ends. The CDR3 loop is CASSLTGQRETQYF. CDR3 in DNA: TGTGCCAGCAGCTTGACGGGGCAGAGAGAGACCCAGTACTTC.

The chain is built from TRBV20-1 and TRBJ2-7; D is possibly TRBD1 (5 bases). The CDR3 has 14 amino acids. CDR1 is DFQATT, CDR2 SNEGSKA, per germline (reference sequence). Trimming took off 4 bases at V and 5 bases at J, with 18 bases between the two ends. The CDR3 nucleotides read TGCAGTGCTAATCCCCAAACCCAGGACAACGAGCAGTACTTC. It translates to CSANPQTQDNEQYF.

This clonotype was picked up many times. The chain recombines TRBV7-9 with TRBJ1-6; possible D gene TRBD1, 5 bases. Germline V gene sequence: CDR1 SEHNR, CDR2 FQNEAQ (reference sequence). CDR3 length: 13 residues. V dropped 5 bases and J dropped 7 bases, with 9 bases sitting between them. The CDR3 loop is CASSDRQNSPLHF. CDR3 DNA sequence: TGTGCCAGCAGCGATCGACAGAATTCACCCCTCCACTTT.